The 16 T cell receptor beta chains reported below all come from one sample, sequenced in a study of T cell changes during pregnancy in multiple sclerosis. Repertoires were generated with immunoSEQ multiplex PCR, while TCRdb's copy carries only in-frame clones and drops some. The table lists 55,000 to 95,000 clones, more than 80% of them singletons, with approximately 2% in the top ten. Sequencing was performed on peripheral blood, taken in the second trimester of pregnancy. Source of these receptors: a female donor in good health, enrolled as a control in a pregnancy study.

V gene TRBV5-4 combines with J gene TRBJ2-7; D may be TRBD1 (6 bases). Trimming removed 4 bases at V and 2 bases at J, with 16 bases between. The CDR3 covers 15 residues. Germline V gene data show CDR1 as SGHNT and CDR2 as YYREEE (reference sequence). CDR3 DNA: TGTGCCAGCAGCCTGGACAGTAAAGTCACCTACGAGCAGTACTTC. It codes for CASSLDSKVTYEQYF.

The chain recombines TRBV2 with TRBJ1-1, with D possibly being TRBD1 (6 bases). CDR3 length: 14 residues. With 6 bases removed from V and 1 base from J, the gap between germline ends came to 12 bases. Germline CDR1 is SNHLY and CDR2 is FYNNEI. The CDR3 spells CASRSTGANTEAFF. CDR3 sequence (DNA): TGTGCCAGCAGGTCGACAGGAGCGAACACTGAAGCTTTCTTT.

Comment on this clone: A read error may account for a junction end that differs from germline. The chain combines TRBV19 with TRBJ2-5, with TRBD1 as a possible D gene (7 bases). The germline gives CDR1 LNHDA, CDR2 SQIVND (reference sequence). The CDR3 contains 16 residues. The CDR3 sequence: CASSIGGRTGEETQYF. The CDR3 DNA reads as TGTGCCAGTAGCATAGGGGGGAGGACAGGAGAAGAGACCCAGTACTTC.

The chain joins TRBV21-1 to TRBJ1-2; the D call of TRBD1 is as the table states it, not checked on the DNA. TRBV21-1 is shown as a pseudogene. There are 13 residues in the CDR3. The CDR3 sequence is CASGEAGGYGYTF. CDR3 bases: TGTGCCAGCGGTGAGGCAGGGGGCTATGGCTACACCTTC.

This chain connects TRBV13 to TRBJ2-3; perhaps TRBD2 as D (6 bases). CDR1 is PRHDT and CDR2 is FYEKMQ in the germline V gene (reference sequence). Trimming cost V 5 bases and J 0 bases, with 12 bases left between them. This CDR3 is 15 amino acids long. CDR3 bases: TGTGCCAGCAGCATCCGACTAGTAAGCACAGATACGCAGTATTTT. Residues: CASSIRLVSTDTQYF.

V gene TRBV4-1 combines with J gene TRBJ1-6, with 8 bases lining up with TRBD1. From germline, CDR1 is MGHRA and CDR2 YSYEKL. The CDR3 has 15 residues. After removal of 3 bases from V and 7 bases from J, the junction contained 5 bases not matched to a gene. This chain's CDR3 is CASSHPDRENSPLHF. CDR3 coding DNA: TGCGCCAGCAGCCACCCGGACAGGGAGAATTCACCCCTCCACTTT.

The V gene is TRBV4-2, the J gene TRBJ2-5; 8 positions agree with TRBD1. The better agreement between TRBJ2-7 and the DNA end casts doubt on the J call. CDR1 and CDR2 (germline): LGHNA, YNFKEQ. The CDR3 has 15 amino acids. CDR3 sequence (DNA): TGTGCCAGCAGCCAAGCGTCGACAGGGGCCTACGAGCAGTACTTC. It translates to CASSQASTGAYEQYF.

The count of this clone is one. This chain's CDR3 is CASSEGQGNSPLHF. DNA of the CDR3: TGTGCCAGCAGTGAAGGTCAGGGAAATTCACCCCTCCACTTT. This chain joins TRBV6-1 and TRBJ1-6, with D tentatively TRBD1 (5 bases). The CDR3 loop spans 14 amino acids. Germline V lookup: CDR1 MNHNS, CDR2 SASEGT. V was clipped by 1 base and J by 7 bases, with 8 bases between them.

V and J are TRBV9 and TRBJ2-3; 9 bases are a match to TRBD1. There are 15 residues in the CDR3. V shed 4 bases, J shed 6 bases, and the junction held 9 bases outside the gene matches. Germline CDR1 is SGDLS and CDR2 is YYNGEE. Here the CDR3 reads CASSSRDRESDTQYF. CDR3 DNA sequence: TGTGCCAGCAGCTCCCGGGACAGGGAATCGGATACGCAGTATTTT.

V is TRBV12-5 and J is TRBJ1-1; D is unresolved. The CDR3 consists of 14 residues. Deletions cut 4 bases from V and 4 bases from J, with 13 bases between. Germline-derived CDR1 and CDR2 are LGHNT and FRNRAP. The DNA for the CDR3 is TGTGCTAGTGGTTCGCCCCGGGCGGGCACTGAAGCTTTCTTT. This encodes CASGSPRAGTEAFF.

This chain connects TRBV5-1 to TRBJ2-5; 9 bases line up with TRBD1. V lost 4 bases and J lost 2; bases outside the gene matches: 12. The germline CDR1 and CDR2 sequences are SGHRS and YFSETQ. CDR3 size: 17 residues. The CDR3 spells CASSPWGTGMGQETQYF. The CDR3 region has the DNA TGCGCCAGCAGCCCGTGGGGGACAGGGATGGGGCAAGAGACCCAGTACTTC.

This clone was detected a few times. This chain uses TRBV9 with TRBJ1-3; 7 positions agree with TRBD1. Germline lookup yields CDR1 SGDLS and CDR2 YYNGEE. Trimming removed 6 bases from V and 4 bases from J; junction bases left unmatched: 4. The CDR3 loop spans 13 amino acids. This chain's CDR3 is CASTPGGGNTIYF. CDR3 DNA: TGTGCCAGCACCCCAGGGGGGGGAAACACCATATATTTT.

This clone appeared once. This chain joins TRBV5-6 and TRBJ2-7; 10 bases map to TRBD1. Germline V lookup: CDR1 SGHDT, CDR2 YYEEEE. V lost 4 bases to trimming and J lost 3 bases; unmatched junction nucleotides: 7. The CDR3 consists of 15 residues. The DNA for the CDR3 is TGTGCCAGCAGCCAGGGGGGACAGGGGTTCTACGAGCAGTACTTC. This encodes CASSQGGQGFYEQYF. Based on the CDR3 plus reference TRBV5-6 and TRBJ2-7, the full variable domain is DAGVTQSPTHLIKTRGQQVTLRCSPKSGHDTVSWYQQALGQGPQFIFQYYEEEERQRGNFPDRFSGHQFPNYSSELNVNALLLGDSALYLCASSQGGQGFYEQYFGPGTRLTVT.

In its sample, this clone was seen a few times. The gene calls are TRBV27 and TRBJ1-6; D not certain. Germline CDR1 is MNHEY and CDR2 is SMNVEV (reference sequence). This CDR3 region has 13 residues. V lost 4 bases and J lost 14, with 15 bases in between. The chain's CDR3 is CASSSGSFQSLHF. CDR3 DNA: TGTGCCAGCAGTTCCGGGTCCTTTCAATCCCTCCACTTT.

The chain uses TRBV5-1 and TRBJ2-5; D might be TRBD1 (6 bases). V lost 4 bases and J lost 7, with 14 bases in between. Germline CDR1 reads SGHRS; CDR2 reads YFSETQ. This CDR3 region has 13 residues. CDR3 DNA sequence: TGCGCCAGCAGCACGAGACAGGTCGGGACCCAGTACTTC. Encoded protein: CASSTRQVGTQYF. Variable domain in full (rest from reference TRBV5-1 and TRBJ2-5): KAGVTQTPRYLIKTRGQQVTLSCSPISGHRSVSWYQQTPGQGLQFLFEYFSETQRNKGNFPGRFSGRQFSNSRSEMNVSTLELGDSALYLCASSTRQVGTQYFGPGTRLLVL.

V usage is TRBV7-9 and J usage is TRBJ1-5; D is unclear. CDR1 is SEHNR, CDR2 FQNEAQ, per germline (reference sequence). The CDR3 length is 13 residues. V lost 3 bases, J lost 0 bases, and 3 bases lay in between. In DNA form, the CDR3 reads TGTGCCAGCAGCTTTAATAGCAATCAGCCCCAGCATTTT. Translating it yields CASSFNSNQPQHF.